One and the same sample provided the 29 T cell receptor beta chains below, sequenced in a study of blood T cell repertoires in COVID-19. The assay was immunoSEQ multiplex PCR, and TCRdb's table has in-frame clones only and misses some. Of over 110,000 clones in the sample, 79% were seen once. The sample comprised peripheral blood. The receptors were gathered from a man in his sixties with acute or convalescent COVID-19.

The rearrangement joins TRBV27 to TRBJ1-5, with 8 bases aligning to TRBD1. CDR3 length equals 15 residues. Per the germline V gene, CDR1 is MNHEY and CDR2 is SMNVEV (reference sequence). Trimming cost V 6 bases and J 3 bases; bases outside gene matches: 7. CDR3 sequence (DNA): TGTGCCAGCAGCCGAGGGACAGGCTACAATCAGCCCCAGCATTTT. It yields the protein CASSRGTGYNQPQHF.

The chain has TRBV28 and TRBJ1-1; D is perhaps TRBD1 (6 bases). This CDR3 has 11 amino acids. From germline, CDR1 is MDHEN and CDR2 SYDVKM. Between the trimmed V and J ends, which lost 5 bases and 11 bases, there was a span of 12 bases. CDR3 protein: CASSQQGSAFF. The CDR3 DNA reads as TGTGCCAGCAGTCAACAGGGCTCGGCTTTCTTT.

V and J are TRBV5-1 and TRBJ1-3; TRBD1 is a possible D gene (5 bases). The CDR3 length is 14 residues. Germline values: CDR1 SGHRS, CDR2 YFSETQ. Deletions cut 0 bases from V and 4 bases from J, with 8 bases between. CDR3 coding DNA: TGCGCCAGCAGCTTGGGACAGCAGGGAAACACCATATATTTT. Translating it yields CASSLGQQGNTIYF.

Note on this clone: Other DNA sequences in the same sample also yield this CDR3. The rearrangement uses TRBV7-2 and TRBJ2-7, with D perhaps TRBD2 (6 bases). Looked up from germline, CDR1 is SGHTA and CDR2 is FQGNSA. The CDR3 runs 13 residues. The germline V and J ends were trimmed by 1 base and 6 bases, with 10 bases remaining between them. The CDR3 spells CASSLGGVGEQYF. In DNA, the CDR3 is TGTGCCAGCAGCTTAGGCGGGGTGGGCGAGCAGTACTTC.

The V gene is TRBV3-1 (or the pseudogene TRBV3-2), the J gene TRBJ1-1, with D uncertain. This CDR3 contains 13 residues. Germline CDR1 reads LGHDT; CDR2 reads YNNKEL (reference sequence). The germline V and J ends were trimmed by 5 bases and 6 bases, with 13 bases remaining between them. CDR3 amino acids: CASSDVPEAEAFF. The DNA for the CDR3 is TGTGCCAGCAGCGACGTCCCCGAGGCTGAAGCTTTCTTT.

A few counts support this clone. The chain links TRBV11-3 to TRBJ1-5; perhaps TRBD1 as D (5 bases). V lost 5 bases to trimming and J lost 0 bases, with 17 bases between them. Germline loops: CDR1 SGHNT, CDR2 YENEEA. This CDR3 spans 17 amino acids. The CDR3 protein is CASSAGGTDLSNQPQHF. CDR3 sequence (DNA): TGTGCCAGCAGCGCCGGGGGGACGGACCTTAGCAATCAGCCCCAGCATTTT.

The chain is built from TRBV5-6 and TRBJ1-1; D is perhaps TRBD1 (5 bases). The length of the CDR3 is 14 residues. V lost 0 bases and J 10 bases, leaving 16 bases between the germline ends. The germline gives CDR1 SGHDT, CDR2 YYEEEE. The CDR3 nucleotides read TGTGCCAGCAGCTTGGGTTCAGGCCTGGGGCGAGCTTTCTTT. Amino acid sequence: CASSLGSGLGRAFF.

This chain connects TRBV30 to TRBJ2-7; 12 nucleotides line up with TRBD2. Germline V gives CDR1 GTSNPN, CDR2 SVGIG (reference sequence). Unmatched junction bases numbered 3, after V lost 1 base and J lost 5 bases. This CDR3 spans 14 amino acids. The CDR3 region is CAWSGTSGTHEQYF. The CDR3 coding sequence is TGTGCCTGGAGTGGGACTAGCGGGACCCACGAGCAGTACTTC.

This sequence joins TRBV4-3 and TRBJ1-5; D is ambiguous. V lost 1 base and J 3 bases, leaving 7 bases between the germline ends. The CDR3 is 14 amino acids. Germline CDR1 LGHNA, CDR2 YSLEER. In DNA form, the CDR3 reads TGCGCCAGCAGCCAAGGACTTAACAATCAGCCCCAGCATTTT. Its protein is CASSQGLNNQPQHF.

CDR3 region: CASSHASSVPYNEQFF. The CDR3, as DNA: TGTGCCAGCAGCCACGCCTCTAGCGTCCCCTACAATGAGCAGTTCTTC. The V gene is TRBV4-2, the J gene TRBJ2-1; D perhaps matches TRBD2 (6 bases). Per the germline V gene, CDR1 is LGHNA and CDR2 is YNFKEQ. V was trimmed by 3 bases and J by 2 bases, leaving 14 bases between them. The CDR3 length is 16 residues.

This clone was counted only a few times. The chain uses TRBV30 and TRBJ1-6, with 8 bases lining up with TRBD1. V lost 0 bases to trimming and J lost 4 bases; unmatched junction nucleotides: 5. The germline gives CDR1 GTSNPN, CDR2 SVGIG (reference sequence). The CDR3 loop spans 16 amino acids. CDR3 residues: CAWSVTGVSYNSPLHF. DNA of the CDR3: TGTGCCTGGAGTGTGACAGGGGTTTCGTATAATTCACCCCTCCACTTT.

The genes are TRBV20-1 and TRBJ1-2, with 8 bases lining up with TRBD1. Per the germline V gene, CDR1 is DFQATT and CDR2 is SNEGSKA (reference sequence). V gave up 6 bases and J gave up 8 bases; unmatched junction bases: 5. The CDR3 runs 11 residues. The CDR3 loop reads CSAARGHGYTF. CDR3 bases: TGCAGTGCCGCCAGGGGGCACGGCTACACCTTC.

This clone has a handful of counts. The chain couples TRBV7-2 to TRBJ2-7; 8 bases line up with TRBD2. The CDR3 is 15 amino acids. Trimming removed 0 bases from V and 9 bases from J; junction bases left unmatched: 10. Germline loops: CDR1 SGHTA, CDR2 FQGNSA. The CDR3 here is CASSLASGDPTGQYF. The DNA of the CDR3 is TGTGCCAGCAGCTTAGCTAGCGGGGACCCTACGGGGCAGTACTTC.

The chain links TRBV5-4 to TRBJ2-3; tentatively, D is TRBD1 (6 bases). Germline CDR1 SGHNT, CDR2 YYREEE (reference sequence). V lost 5 bases to trimming and J lost 0 bases, with 13 bases between them. This CDR3 is built from 15 residues. CDR3 DNA: TGTGCCAGCAGTATGGACAGCCTTAGCACAGATACGCAGTATTTT. Translation gives CASSMDSLSTDTQYF.

The CDR3 protein is CATSDPGTSGNEQFF. For the CDR3, the DNA is TGTGCCACCAGTGATCCGGGGACTAGCGGCAATGAGCAGTTCTTC. The rearrangement joins TRBV24-1 to TRBJ2-1; 11 nucleotides align to TRBD2. Germline loops: CDR1 KGHDR, CDR2 SFDVKD. The CDR3 has 15 amino acids. J gave up 6 bases and V 3 bases, and 3 bases lay outside the gene matches.

The V call is TRBV6-6, the J call TRBJ2-5; D not certain. Germline V gene lookup returns CDR1 MNHNY and CDR2 SVGAGI (reference sequence). Trimming cost V 6 bases and J 5 bases, with 7 bases left between them. The CDR3 runs to 11 residues. As DNA, the CDR3 is TGTGCCAGCAGCTTTGTGGAGACCCAGTACTTC. Translation: CASSFVETQYF.

The chain couples TRBV11-2 to TRBJ2-3; possibly TRBD2 for D (6 bases). The V gene lost 0 bases and the J gene lost 1 base, with 11 bases spanning the gap. The CDR3 covers 16 residues. CDR1 is SGHAT, CDR2 FQNNGV, per germline. The CDR3 sequence is CASSLDPGTGTDTQYF. In DNA form, the CDR3 reads TGTGCCAGCAGCTTAGATCCTGGGACTGGCACAGATACGCAGTATTTT.

CDR3 protein: CASSQGLADYEQYF. CDR3 nucleotides: TGTGCCAGCAGCCAAGGACTAGCGGACTACGAGCAGTACTTC. V gene TRBV4-2 combines with J gene TRBJ2-7, with 9 bases aligning to TRBD2. Germline assignment: CDR1 LGHNA and CDR2 YNFKEQ. The V and J ends lost 1 base and 3 bases, in that order; junction bases with no gene match: 1. The CDR3 runs 14 residues.

This chain uses TRBV11-2 with TRBJ1-4; 8 bases align to TRBD1. The V and J ends lost 1 base and 8 bases, in that order; junction bases with no gene match: 9. The CDR3 loop spans 16 amino acids. Germline CDR1 SGHAT, CDR2 FQNNGV. The CDR3 sequence is CASSLVTGGTVEKLFF. CDR3 DNA sequence: TGTGCCAGCAGCTTAGTCACAGGGGGTACGGTAGAAAAACTGTTTTTT.

This clone has only one observation. V is TRBV28 and J is TRBJ2-2; 10 bases are a match to TRBD2. With V trimmed by 8 bases and J by 5 bases, 5 bases remained unmatched. CDR3 size: 14 residues. Germline V gene sequence: CDR1 MDHEN, CDR2 SYDVKM. CDR3 residues: CASLAGDRTGELFF. For the CDR3, the DNA is TGTGCCAGCCTAGCGGGAGATAGGACCGGGGAGCTGTTTTTT. Supplemented by reference TRBV28 and TRBJ2-2, the full variable domain reads DVKVTQSSRYLVKRTGEKVFLECVQDMDHENMFWYRQDPGLGLRLIYFSYDVKMKEKGDIPEGYSVSREKKERFSLILESASTNQTSMYLCASLAGDRTGELFFGEGSRLTVL.

The genes are TRBV7-9 and TRBJ1-1, with D maybe TRBD1 (5 bases). Germline CDR1 reads SEHNR; CDR2 reads FQNEAQ (reference sequence). Trimming took 5 bases from V and 8 from J, leaving 24 bases between them. The CDR3 contains 16 residues. Here the CDR3 DNA reads TGTGCCAGCAGCCCGCAGGCGGGACTAAATCTCCCAGAAGCTTTCTTT. Its translation is CASSPQAGLNLPEAFF.

This chain uses TRBV6-5 with TRBJ2-6; no clear D. Trimming cost V 5 bases and J 1 base, with 9 bases left between them. Germline-derived CDR1 and CDR2 are MNHEY and SVGAGI. The CDR3 length is 15 residues. CDR3 sequence (DNA): TGTGCCAGCAGTCCGATAGCTTCTGGGGCCAACGTCCTGACTTTC. Translating gives CASSPIASGANVLTF.

The chain joins TRBV3-1 (or the pseudogene TRBV3-2) to TRBJ2-7; 11 bases align to TRBD1. The CDR3 consists of 14 residues. Germline CDR1 reads LGHDT; CDR2 reads YNNKEL (reference sequence). V was clipped by 8 bases and J by 8 bases; unmatched bases: 11. For the CDR3, the DNA is TGTGCCAGCTCCCTCGGGACAGGGGGACAGCAGCAGTACTTC. Its translation: CASSLGTGGQQQYF.

This clone occurred once. This chain joins TRBV5-5 and TRBJ1-2; 9 positions match TRBD1. CDR1 is SGHKS and CDR2 is YYEKEE in the germline V gene (reference sequence). V was clipped by 0 bases and J by 7 bases; unmatched bases: 1. The length of the CDR3 is 13 residues. The CDR3 region has the DNA TGTGCCAGCAGCTTGGGGACAGGGGTTGGCTACACCTTC. Translated, it gives CASSLGTGVGYTF. Full variable domain (remainder filled in from reference TRBV5-5 and TRBJ1-2): DAGVTQSPTHLIKTRGQQVTLRCSPISGHKSVSWYQQVLGQGPQFIFQYYEKEERGRGNFPDRFSARQFPNYSSELNVNALLLGDSALYLCASSLGTGVGYTFGSGTRLTVV.

Remarks on this clone: An end of the junction does not agree with germline; a read error may underlie this. The rearrangement links TRBV7-7 to TRBJ2-2, with 8 bases lining up with TRBD2. The CDR3 is 18 residues long. Germline V gene data show CDR1 as SSHAT and CDR2 as FNYEAQ (reference sequence). CDR3 in DNA: TGTGCTAGCAGCTTAGATGATATCGGGAGGGGGAACACCGGGGAGCTGTTTTTT. Protein sequence: CASSLDDIGRGNTGELFF.

The chain joins TRBV7-2 to TRBJ2-7; 7 nucleotides agree with TRBD1. The germline V gene encodes CDR1 SGHTA and CDR2 FQGNSA. The V and J ends lost 2 bases and 6 bases, in that order; junction bases with no gene match: 10. This CDR3 is 15 amino acids long. The CDR3 region has the DNA TGTGCCAGCAGCTTATACAGGGGAAATGTGGCCGAGCAGTACTTC. It encodes CASSLYRGNVAEQYF.

The chain is built from TRBV4-2 and TRBJ2-2; 9 nucleotides match TRBD1. The germline CDR1 and CDR2 sequences are LGHNA and YNFKEQ. The CDR3 runs 18 residues. The trim removed 2 bases at V and 1 base at J, leaving 8 bases unmatched. CDR3: CASSQRSAGQGNTGELFF. The CDR3 DNA reads as TGTGCCAGCAGCCAAAGGTCTGCGGGACAGGGGAACACCGGGGAGCTGTTTTTT.

A remark on this clone: This could be a read error, since a much larger clone is one nucleotide away. Other nucleotide sequences in the sample specify the same CDR3. CDR3 nucleotide sequence: TGTGCCAGCAGTTTGGGGGGGACAGATACGCAGTATTTT. It specifies CASSLGGTDTQYF. V and J are TRBV27 and TRBJ2-3; 7 positions agree with TRBD2. The CDR3 loop spans 13 amino acids. Germline V CDR1 and CDR2: MNHEY, SMNVEV (reference sequence). Losses at the gene ends were 3 bases for V and 3 bases for J; bases not matched to a gene: 0.

The CDR3 nucleotides read TGTGCGGGAGCGAGTCATCCCTACAATGAGCAGTTCTTC. This encodes CAGASHPYNEQFF. This sequence joins TRBV28 and TRBJ2-1; TRBD2 might be the D (5 bases). Per germline, CDR1 MDHEN and CDR2 SYDVKM. The CDR3 extends over 13 amino acids.